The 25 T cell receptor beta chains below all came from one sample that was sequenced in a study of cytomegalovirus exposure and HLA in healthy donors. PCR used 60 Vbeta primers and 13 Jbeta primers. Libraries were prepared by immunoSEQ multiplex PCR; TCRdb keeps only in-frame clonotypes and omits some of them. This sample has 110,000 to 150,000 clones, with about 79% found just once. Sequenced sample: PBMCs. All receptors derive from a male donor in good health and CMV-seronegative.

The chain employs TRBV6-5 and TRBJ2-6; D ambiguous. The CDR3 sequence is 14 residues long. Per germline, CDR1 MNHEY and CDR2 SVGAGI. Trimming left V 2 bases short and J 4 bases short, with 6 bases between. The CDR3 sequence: CASSYTQGANVLTF. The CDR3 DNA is TGTGCCAGCAGTTACACACAGGGGGCCAACGTCCTGACTTTC.

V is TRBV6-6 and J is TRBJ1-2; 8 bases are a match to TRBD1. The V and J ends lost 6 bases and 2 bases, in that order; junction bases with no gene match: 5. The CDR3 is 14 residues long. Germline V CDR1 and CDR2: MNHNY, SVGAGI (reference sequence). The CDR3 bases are TGTGCCAGCAGGAATGGACAGGGCAACTATGGCTACACCTTC. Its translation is CASRNGQGNYGYTF.

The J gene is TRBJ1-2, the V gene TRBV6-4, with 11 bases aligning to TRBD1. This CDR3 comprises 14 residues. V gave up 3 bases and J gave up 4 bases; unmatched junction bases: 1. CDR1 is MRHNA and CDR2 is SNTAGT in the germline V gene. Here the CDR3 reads CASSEGTGGYGYTF. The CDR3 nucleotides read TGTGCCAGCAGTGAAGGGACAGGGGGCTATGGCTACACCTTC.

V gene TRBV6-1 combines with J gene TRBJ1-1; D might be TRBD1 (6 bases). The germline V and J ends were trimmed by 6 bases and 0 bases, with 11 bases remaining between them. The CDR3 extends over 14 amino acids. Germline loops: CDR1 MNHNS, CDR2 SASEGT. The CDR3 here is CASSLWTVNTEAFF. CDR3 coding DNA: TGTGCCAGCAGCCTATGGACAGTGAACACTGAAGCTTTCTTT.

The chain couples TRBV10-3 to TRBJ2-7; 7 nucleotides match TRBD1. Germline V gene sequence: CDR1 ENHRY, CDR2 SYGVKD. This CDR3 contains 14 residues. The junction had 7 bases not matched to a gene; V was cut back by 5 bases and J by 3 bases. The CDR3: CAISTNSGGYEQYF. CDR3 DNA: TGTGCCATCAGTACCAACTCAGGGGGCTACGAGCAGTACTTC.

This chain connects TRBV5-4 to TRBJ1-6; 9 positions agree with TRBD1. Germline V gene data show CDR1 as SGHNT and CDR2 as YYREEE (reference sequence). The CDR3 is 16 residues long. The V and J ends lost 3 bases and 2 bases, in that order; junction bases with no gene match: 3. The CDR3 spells CASSSQGATYNSPLHF. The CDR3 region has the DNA TGTGCCAGCAGCTCACAGGGGGCAACCTATAATTCACCCCTCCACTTT.

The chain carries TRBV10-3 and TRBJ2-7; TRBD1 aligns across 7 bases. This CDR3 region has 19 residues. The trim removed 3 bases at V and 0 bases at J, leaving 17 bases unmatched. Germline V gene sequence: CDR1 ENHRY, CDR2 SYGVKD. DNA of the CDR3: TGTGCCATCAGTGACTTACTAAGGGACAGAGGGTCTCTCTCCTACGAGCAGTACTTC. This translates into CAISDLLRDRGSLSYEQYF.

The CDR3 DNA reads TGCAGCGTTGAAGCCGCCAGGGGGATTTCGTACAATGAGCAGTTCTTC. Protein sequence: CSVEAARGISYNEQFF. The V gene is TRBV29-1, the J gene TRBJ2-1; 7 nucleotides agree with TRBD1. J gave up 4 bases and V 1 base, and 10 bases lay outside the gene matches. CDR1 is SQVTM and CDR2 is ANQGSEA in the germline V gene. The CDR3 covers 16 residues.

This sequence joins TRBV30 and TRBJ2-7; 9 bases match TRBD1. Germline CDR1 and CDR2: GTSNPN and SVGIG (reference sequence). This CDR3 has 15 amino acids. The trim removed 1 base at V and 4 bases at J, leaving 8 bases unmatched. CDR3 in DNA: TGTGCCTGGAGTGCTCGGGACAGGGAAATTTACGAGCAGTACTTC. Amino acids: CAWSARDREIYEQYF.

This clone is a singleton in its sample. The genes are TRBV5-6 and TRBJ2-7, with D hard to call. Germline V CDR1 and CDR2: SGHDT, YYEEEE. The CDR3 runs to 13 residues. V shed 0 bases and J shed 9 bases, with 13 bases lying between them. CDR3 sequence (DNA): TGTGCCAGCAGCTTGGTCGGGTTTGTAGGGCAGTACTTC. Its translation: CASSLVGFVGQYF.

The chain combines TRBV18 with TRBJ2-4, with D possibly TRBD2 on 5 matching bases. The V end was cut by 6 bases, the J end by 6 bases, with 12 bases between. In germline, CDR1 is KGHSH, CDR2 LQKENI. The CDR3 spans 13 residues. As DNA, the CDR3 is TGTGCCAGCTCTAACCGGGATCCAAACATTCAGTACTTC. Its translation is CASSNRDPNIQYF.

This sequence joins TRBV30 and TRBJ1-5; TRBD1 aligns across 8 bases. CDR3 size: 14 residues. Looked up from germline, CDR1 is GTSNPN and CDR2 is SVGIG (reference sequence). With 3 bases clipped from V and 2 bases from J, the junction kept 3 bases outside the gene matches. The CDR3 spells CAWRGQAGNQPQHF. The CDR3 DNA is TGTGCCTGGAGGGGACAGGCGGGCAATCAGCCCCAGCATTTT.

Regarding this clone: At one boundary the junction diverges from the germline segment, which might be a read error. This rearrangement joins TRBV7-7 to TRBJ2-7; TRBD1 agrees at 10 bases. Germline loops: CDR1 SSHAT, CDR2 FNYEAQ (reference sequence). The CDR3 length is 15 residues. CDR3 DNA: TGTGCTAGCAGCTTAGGGGGGACAGGGGCCTACGAGCAGTACTTC. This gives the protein CASSLGGTGAYEQYF.

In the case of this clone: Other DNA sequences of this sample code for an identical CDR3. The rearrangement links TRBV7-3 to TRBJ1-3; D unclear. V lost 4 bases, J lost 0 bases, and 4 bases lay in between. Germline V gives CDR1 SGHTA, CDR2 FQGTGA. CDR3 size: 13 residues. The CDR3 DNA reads TGTGCCAGCAGCTCGAGCTCTGGAAACACCATATATTTT. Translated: CASSSSSGNTIYF. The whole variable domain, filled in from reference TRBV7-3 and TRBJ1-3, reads GAGVSQTPSNKVTEKGKYVELRCDPISGHTALYWYRQSLGQGPEFLIYFQGTGAADDSGLPNDRFFAVRPEGSVSTLKIQRTERGDSAVYLCASSSSSGNTIYFGEGSWLTVV.

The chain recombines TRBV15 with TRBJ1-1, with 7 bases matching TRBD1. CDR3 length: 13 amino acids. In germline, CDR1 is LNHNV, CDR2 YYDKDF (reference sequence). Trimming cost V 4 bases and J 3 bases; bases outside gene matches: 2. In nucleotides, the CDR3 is TGTGCCACCAGCAACAGGGGTGACACTGAAGCTTTCTTT. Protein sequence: CATSNRGDTEAFF.

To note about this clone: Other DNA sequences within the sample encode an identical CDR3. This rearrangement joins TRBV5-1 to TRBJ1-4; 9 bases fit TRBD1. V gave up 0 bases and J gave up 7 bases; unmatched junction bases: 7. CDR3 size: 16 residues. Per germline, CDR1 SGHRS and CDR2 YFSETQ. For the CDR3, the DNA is TGCGCCAGCAGCTTGGGATCACAGGGGGCAGCTGAAAAACTGTTTTTT. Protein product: CASSLGSQGAAEKLFF. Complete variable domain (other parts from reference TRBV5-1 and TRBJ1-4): KAGVTQTPRYLIKTRGQQVTLSCSPISGHRSVSWYQQTPGQGLQFLFEYFSETQRNKGNFPGRFSGRQFSNSRSEMNVSTLELGDSALYLCASSLGSQGAAEKLFFGSGTQLSVL.

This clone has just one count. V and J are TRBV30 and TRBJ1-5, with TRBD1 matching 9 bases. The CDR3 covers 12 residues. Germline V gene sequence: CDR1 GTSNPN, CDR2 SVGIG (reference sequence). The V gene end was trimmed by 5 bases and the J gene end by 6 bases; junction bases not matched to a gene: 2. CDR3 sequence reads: CAWDRGSQPQHF. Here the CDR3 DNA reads TGTGCCTGGGACAGGGGGTCTCAGCCCCAGCATTTT.

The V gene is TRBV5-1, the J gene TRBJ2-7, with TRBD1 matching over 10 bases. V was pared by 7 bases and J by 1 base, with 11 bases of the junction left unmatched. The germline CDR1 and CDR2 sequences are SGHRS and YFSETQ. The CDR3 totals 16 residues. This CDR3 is CASVQGTGDLSYEQYF. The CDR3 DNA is TGCGCCAGCGTGCAAGGGACAGGGGATCTGTCCTACGAGCAGTACTTC. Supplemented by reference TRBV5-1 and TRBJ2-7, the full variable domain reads KAGVTQTPRYLIKTRGQQVTLSCSPISGHRSVSWYQQTPGQGLQFLFEYFSETQRNKGNFPGRFSGRQFSNSRSEMNVSTLELGDSALYLCASVQGTGDLSYEQYFGPGTRLTVT.

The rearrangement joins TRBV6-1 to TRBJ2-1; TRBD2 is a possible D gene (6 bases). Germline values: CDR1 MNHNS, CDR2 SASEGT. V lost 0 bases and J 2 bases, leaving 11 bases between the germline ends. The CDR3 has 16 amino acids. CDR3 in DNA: TGTGCCAGCAGTGAAGCTCCCCGCGGGGCCTACAATGAGCAGTTCTTC. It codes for CASSEAPRGAYNEQFF.

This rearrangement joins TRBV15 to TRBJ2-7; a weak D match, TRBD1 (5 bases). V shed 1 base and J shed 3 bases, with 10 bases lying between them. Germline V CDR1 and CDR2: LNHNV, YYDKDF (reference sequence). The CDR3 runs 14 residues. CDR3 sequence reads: CATSRGREIYEQYF. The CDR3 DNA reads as TGTGCCACCAGCAGAGGCAGGGAAATCTACGAGCAGTACTTC.

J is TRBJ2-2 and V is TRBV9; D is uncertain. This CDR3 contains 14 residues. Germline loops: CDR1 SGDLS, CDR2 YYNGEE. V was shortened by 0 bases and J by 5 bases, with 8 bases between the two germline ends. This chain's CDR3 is CASSVGTVTGELFF. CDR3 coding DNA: TGTGCCAGCAGCGTAGGCACAGTTACCGGGGAGCTGTTTTTT.

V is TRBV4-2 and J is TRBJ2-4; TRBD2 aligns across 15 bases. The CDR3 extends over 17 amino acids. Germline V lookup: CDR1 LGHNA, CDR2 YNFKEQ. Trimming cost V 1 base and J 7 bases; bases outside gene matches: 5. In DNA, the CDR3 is TGTGCCAGCAGCCAAGGAAACGGACTAGCGGGAGGGAACATTCAGTACTTC. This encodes CASSQGNGLAGGNIQYF.

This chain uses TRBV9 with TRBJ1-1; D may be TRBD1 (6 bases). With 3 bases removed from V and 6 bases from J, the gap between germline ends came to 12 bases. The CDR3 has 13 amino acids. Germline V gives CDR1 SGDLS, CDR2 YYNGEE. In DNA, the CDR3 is TGTGCCAGCAGCGAAACGAGGACAGCTGAAGCTTTCTTT. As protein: CASSETRTAEAFF.

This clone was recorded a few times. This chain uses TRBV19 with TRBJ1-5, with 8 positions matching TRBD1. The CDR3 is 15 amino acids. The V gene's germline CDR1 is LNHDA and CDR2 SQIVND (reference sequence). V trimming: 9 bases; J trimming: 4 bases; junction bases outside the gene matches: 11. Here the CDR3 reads CASTPSRGRNQPQHF. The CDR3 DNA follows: TGTGCCAGCACCCCTTCCAGGGGGCGAAATCAGCCCCAGCATTTT. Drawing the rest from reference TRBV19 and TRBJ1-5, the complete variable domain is DGGITQSPKYLFRKEGQNVTLSCEQNLNHDAMYWYRQDPGQGLRLIYYSQIVNDFQKGDIAEGYSVSREKKESFPLTVTSAQKNPTAFYLCASTPSRGRNQPQHFGDGTRLSIL.

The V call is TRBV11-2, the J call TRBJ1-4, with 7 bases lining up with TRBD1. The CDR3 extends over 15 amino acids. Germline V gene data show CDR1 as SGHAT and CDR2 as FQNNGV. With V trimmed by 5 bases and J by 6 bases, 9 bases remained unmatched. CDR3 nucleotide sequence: TGTGCCAGCAGCCCCTCGGGACAGAGGGATGAAAAACTGTTTTTT. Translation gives CASSPSGQRDEKLFF.